These 31 T cell receptor beta chains were sequenced from one sample in a study of shared clonotypes between healthy human individuals (dated by TCRdb to 2019 to 2021). The library was prepared using the immunoSEQ multiplex PCR assay. Sourced from immuneACCESS, this table was stored by TCRdb with only in-frame sequences that have V and J called. A share of the clones is absent; for the studies checked, an unresolved V gene accounts for under half, and the remainder has no known explanation. Here the sample has more than 2 million clones; more than 90% occur a single time. The ten top clones hold roughly 0.13% of the sample. Sequencing used naive CD4+ T cells sorted from blood. The intended sense of this specimen's cell subset or site label: CD45RA+ positively selected. The receptors come from a man aged 18-30 years in good health.

V and J are TRBV6-5 and TRBJ2-7, with 7 positions matching TRBD2. The CDR3 covers 14 residues. Looked up from germline, CDR1 is MNHEY and CDR2 is SVGAGI. With V trimmed by 5 bases and J by 6 bases, 10 bases remained unmatched. The chain's CDR3 is CASSATGTTREQYF. The CDR3 region has the DNA TGTGCCAGCAGTGCCACCGGGACTACGCGCGAGCAGTACTTC.

The V gene is TRBV18, the J gene TRBJ2-5, with D possibly TRBD2 on 5 matching bases. Germline V gene lookup returns CDR1 KGHSH and CDR2 LQKENI. The V end was cut by 3 bases, the J end by 5 bases, with 16 bases between. CDR3 length: 15 amino acids. The DNA for the CDR3 is TGTGCCAGCTCACCCACCGAGGGATGGCGGGAGACCCAGTACTTC. This encodes CASSPTEGWRETQYF.

The rearrangement links TRBV7-9 to TRBJ2-7, with 9 nucleotides matching TRBD2. The V and J ends lost 5 bases and 6 bases, in that order; junction bases with no gene match: 5. Looked up from germline, CDR1 is SEHNR and CDR2 is FQNEAQ (reference sequence). CDR3 size: 13 residues. The CDR3 spells CASSPGTSLEQYF. In nucleotides, the CDR3 is TGTGCCAGCAGCCCCGGGACTAGCCTCGAGCAGTACTTC.

V is TRBV19 and J is TRBJ2-7; a weak D match, TRBD2 (7 bases). CDR3 length: 14 residues. From germline, CDR1 is LNHDA and CDR2 SQIVND (reference sequence). The V and J ends lost 6 bases and 3 bases respectively, with 15 bases between them. This CDR3 is CASSRGGGVYEQYF. CDR3 DNA: TGTGCCAGTAGCCGGGGCGGGGGCGTCTACGAGCAGTACTTC.

This clone appeared a single time. The rearrangement links TRBV11-3 to TRBJ2-4, with TRBD2 identical over 13 bases. Germline V lookup: CDR1 SGHNT, CDR2 YENEEA. V lost 5 bases and J lost 8; bases outside the gene matches: 3. The length of the CDR3 is 14 residues. CDR3 DNA: TGTGCCAGCAGCGTACTAGCGGGAGGGGACATTCAGTACTTC. Translated: CASSVLAGGDIQYF.

This chain uses TRBV7-8 with TRBJ1-1; no clear D. Germline-derived CDR1 and CDR2 are SGHVS and FQNEAQ. CDR3 length equals 11 residues. The V end lost 9 bases, the J end lost 0 bases, and 5 bases lay between the germline ends. In nucleotides, the CDR3 is TGTGCCAGTCGGCTGAACACTGAAGCTTTCTTT. Its translation: CASRLNTEAFF.

The chain uses TRBV7-9 and TRBJ2-1, with 9 bases fitting TRBD1. V dropped 0 bases and J dropped 5; count of bases not matched to a gene: 2. Per the germline V gene, CDR1 is SEHNR and CDR2 is FQNEAQ (reference sequence). The CDR3 covers 15 residues. The CDR3 loop reads CASSLAGQGDNEQFF. The CDR3 region has the DNA TGTGCCAGCAGCTTAGCGGGACAGGGTGACAATGAGCAGTTCTTC.

The chain combines TRBV6-1 with TRBJ2-1; tentatively, D is TRBD1 (5 bases). V was cut by 6 bases and J by 2 bases, with 8 bases left in between. The CDR3 loop spans 13 amino acids. Germline V gene lookup returns CDR1 MNHNS and CDR2 SASEGT. The CDR3 nucleotides are TGTGCCAGCAGGACAGAGCCCTACAATGAGCAGTTCTTC. This translates into CASRTEPYNEQFF.

V and J are TRBV27 and TRBJ1-5; D is unresolved. Germline CDR1 and CDR2: MNHEY and SMNVEV (reference sequence). The CDR3 has 14 residues. The V end was cut by 4 bases, the J end by 0 bases, with 7 bases between. CDR3 sequence (DNA): TGTGCCAGCAGTTATAGGTATAGCAATCAGCCCCAGCATTTT. Translating it yields CASSYRYSNQPQHF.

This chain uses TRBV9 with TRBJ2-1, with D unresolved. Germline CDR1 reads SGDLS; CDR2 reads YYNGEE. Trimming pared 0 bases from V and 5 bases from J, leaving 15 bases between. CDR3 length equals 16 residues. The CDR3 is CASSVGGVGGHNEQFF. CDR3 DNA sequence: TGTGCCAGCAGCGTAGGCGGAGTTGGTGGGCACAATGAGCAGTTCTTC.

The V call is TRBV5-4, the J call TRBJ2-7, with D tentatively TRBD2 (6 bases). Trimming removed 0 bases at V and 0 bases at J, with 10 bases between. Germline V gene lookup returns CDR1 SGHNT and CDR2 YYREEE (reference sequence). This CDR3 has 15 residues. Here the CDR3 DNA reads TGTGCCAGCAGCTTGGGACTAGTGAGCTCCTACGAGCAGTACTTC. It specifies CASSLGLVSSYEQYF.

A note on this clone: The sample holds other DNA sequences that translate to the same CDR3. The genes are TRBV5-1 and TRBJ2-2, with 7 bases that match TRBD1. Looked up from germline, CDR1 is SGHRS and CDR2 is YFSETQ. This CDR3 region has 15 residues. The junction had 9 bases not matched to a gene; V was cut back by 5 bases and J by 5 bases. The CDR3 bases are TGCGCCAGCAGTCTTGAAGGGGGCGGAACCGGGGAGCTGTTTTTT. This encodes CASSLEGGGTGELFF.

The chain uses TRBV20-1 and TRBJ1-3, with D maybe TRBD1 (5 bases). Trimming took off 0 bases at V and 8 bases at J, with 5 bases between the two ends. Per germline, CDR1 DFQATT and CDR2 SNEGSKA (reference sequence). CDR3 length equals 11 residues. The DNA for the CDR3 is TGCAGTGCTAGAGAGGGGCACACCATATATTTT. Translated, it gives CSAREGHTIYF.

This clone turned up a few times. The chain employs TRBV13 and TRBJ1-3, with D uncertain. The V and J ends lost 3 bases and 6 bases respectively, with 6 bases between them. Germline V gene lookup returns CDR1 PRHDT and CDR2 FYEKMQ (reference sequence). This CDR3 has 12 amino acids. CDR3 DNA sequence: TGTGCCAGCAGCTTCCAAGAAAACACCATATATTTT. Translated: CASSFQENTIYF. Together with reference TRBV13 and TRBJ1-3, the CDR3 gives the full variable domain: AAGVIQSPRHLIKEKRETATLKCYPIPRHDTVYWYQQGPGQDPQFLISFYEKMQSDKGSIPDRFSAQQFSDYHSELNMSSLELGDSALYFCASSFQENTIYFGEGSWLTVV.

On this clone itself: Distinct nucleotide sequences in the sample also encode this CDR3. CDR3 nucleotide sequence: TGTGCCAGCAGCTGGACAGGCGCAGATACGCAGTATTTT. Its protein product is CASSWTGADTQYF. J is TRBJ2-3 and V is TRBV7-9, with 7 bases fitting TRBD1. The J segment lost 4 bases and the V segment lost 4 bases, leaving 2 bases of the junction unmatched. Germline CDR1 and CDR2: SEHNR and FQNEAQ (reference sequence). CDR3 size: 13 residues.

The genes are TRBV6-5 and TRBJ1-4; 8 positions match TRBD1. V shed 6 bases, J shed 8 bases, and the junction held 8 bases outside the gene matches. Germline-derived CDR1 and CDR2 are MNHEY and SVGAGI. The CDR3 runs 14 residues. CDR3 in DNA: TGTGCCAGCAGAAACCGACAGGGGCGGGAAAAACTGTTTTTT. Amino acid sequence: CASRNRQGREKLFF.

V is TRBV10-3 and J is TRBJ2-2, with 9 bases that match TRBD1. Germline CDR1 reads ENHRY; CDR2 reads SYGVKD. The V and J ends lost 7 bases and 6 bases, in that order; junction bases with no gene match: 6. The CDR3 runs to 14 residues. The CDR3, as DNA: TGTGCCATCAAGGGACAGGGTTTATCCGGGGAGCTGTTTTTT. It yields the protein CAIKGQGLSGELFF.

The V gene is TRBV7-8, the J gene TRBJ1-5; 12 nucleotides line up with TRBD1. Germline V gene sequence: CDR1 SGHVS, CDR2 FQNEAQ. V was pared by 3 bases and J by 0 bases, with 6 bases of the junction left unmatched. This CDR3 comprises 18 residues. The DNA of the CDR3 is TGTGCCAGCAGCTTGATGGGGACAGGGGGCATTAGCAATCAGCCCCAGCATTTT. Protein: CASSLMGTGGISNQPQHF.

The CDR3 region is CASRTGDIEVGQYF. The CDR3 bases are TGTGCCAGCAGGACAGGGGATATCGAAGTTGGGCAGTATTTT. V usage is TRBV2 and J usage is TRBJ2-3, with 8 nucleotides matching TRBD1. V lost 6 bases and J lost 11; bases outside the gene matches: 13. This CDR3 comprises 14 residues. CDR1 SNHLY and CDR2 FYNNEI come from the germline V gene.

The V and J genes are TRBV7-2 and TRBJ1-5; D is perhaps TRBD1 (5 bases). V was pared by 1 base and J by 3 bases, with 13 bases between. Germline loops: CDR1 SGHTA, CDR2 FQGNSA. The CDR3 sequence is 16 residues long. The CDR3 nucleotides are TGTGCCAGCAGCTTAGTCGGGGGGAGTAACAATCAGCCCCAGCATTTT. Translation: CASSLVGGSNNQPQHF.

This chain connects TRBV5-1 to TRBJ2-1; 8 nucleotides line up with TRBD2. CDR1 SGHRS and CDR2 YFSETQ come from the germline V gene. Trimming removed 0 bases from V and 7 bases from J; junction bases left unmatched: 9. This CDR3 spans 16 amino acids. The CDR3 region has the DNA TGCGCCAGCAGCTTGGGTCGGAGCGGGAGTTTAAATGAGCAGTTCTTC. As protein: CASSLGRSGSLNEQFF. Full variable domain (remainder filled in from reference TRBV5-1 and TRBJ2-1): KAGVTQTPRYLIKTRGQQVTLSCSPISGHRSVSWYQQTPGQGLQFLFEYFSETQRNKGNFPGRFSGRQFSNSRSEMNVSTLELGDSALYLCASSLGRSGSLNEQFFGPGTRLTVL.

Written as DNA, the CDR3 is TGCGCCAGCAGCCAGTCTTTCAGGGTATACGAGCAGTACTTC. Its protein is CASSQSFRVYEQYF. V gene TRBV4-1 combines with J gene TRBJ2-7, with D maybe TRBD1 (5 bases). V dropped 3 bases and J dropped 4 bases, with 13 bases sitting between them. The germline V gene has CDR1 MGHRA and CDR2 YSYEKL. The CDR3 has 14 amino acids.

This clone was counted only a few times. The rearrangement joins TRBV25-1 to TRBJ1-5; D ambiguous. The CDR3 is 14 amino acids. V gave up 5 bases and J gave up 0 bases, with 8 bases separating them. Germline V gene lookup returns CDR1 MGHDK and CDR2 SYGVNS. CDR3 coding DNA: TGTGCCAGCAGTACTACGGGTAGCAATCAGCCCCAGCATTTT. Protein product: CASSTTGSNQPQHF.

This rearrangement joins TRBV30 to TRBJ1-2; no clear D gene. With 2 bases removed from V and 3 bases from J, the gap between germline ends came to 13 bases. CDR1 GTSNPN and CDR2 SVGIG come from the germline V gene (reference sequence). This CDR3 is 14 amino acids long. This chain's CDR3 is CAWSLTSLDYGYTF. The CDR3 DNA follows: TGTGCCTGGAGTCTGACAAGTTTAGACTATGGCTACACCTTC.

The CDR3 protein is CASSLAGSGARSDTQYF. The CDR3 nucleotides read TGTGCCAGCAGCTTAGCTGGGTCGGGAGCTAGGTCGGATACGCAGTATTTT. The chain uses TRBV7-2 and TRBJ2-3; D is possibly TRBD2 (6 bases). The CDR3 extends over 17 amino acids. Germline V lookup: CDR1 SGHTA, CDR2 FQGNSA. Trimming cost V 0 bases and J 6 bases, with 19 bases left between them.

The chain has TRBV5-1 and TRBJ2-1, with D perhaps TRBD1 (6 bases). V lost 3 bases, J lost 8 bases, and 15 bases lay in between. The CDR3 is 14 residues long. The V gene's germline CDR1 is SGHRS and CDR2 YFSETQ. CDR3 nucleotides: TGCGCCAGCAGCTCCGCCAGGGGCAAGGATGAGCAGTTCTTC. Translation gives CASSSARGKDEQFF.

In regard to this clone: Other DNA sequences within the sample encode an identical CDR3. The V call is TRBV7-6, the J call TRBJ2-1; unclear D gene. The ends were cut back, 0 bases at V and 1 base at J, with 4 bases in the middle. The CDR3 totals 14 residues. Germline CDR1 and CDR2: SGHVS and FNYEAQ. The CDR3, as DNA: TGTGCCAGCAGCTTAGCAGGTTCCTACAATGAGCAGTTCTTC. Translating it yields CASSLAGSYNEQFF. The full variable domain, in which reference TRBV7-6 and TRBJ2-1 provide the parts outside the CDR3, is GAGVSQSPRYKVTKRGQDVALRCDPISGHVSLYWYRQALGQGPEFLTYFNYEAQQDKSGLPNDRFSAERPEGSISTLTIQRTEQRDSAMYRCASSLAGSYNEQFFGPGTRLTVL.

The chain employs TRBV5-6 and TRBJ1-5, with 10 bases lining up with TRBD1. CDR1 is SGHDT and CDR2 is YYEEEE in the germline V gene. J gave up 5 bases and V 5 bases, and 7 bases lay outside the gene matches. This CDR3 spans 15 amino acids. The CDR3 is CASSKTGTGDQPQHF. CDR3 in DNA: TGTGCCAGCAGTAAGACCGGGACAGGGGATCAGCCCCAGCATTTT.

In the case of this clone: At one end the junction does not follow the germline gene, possibly because of a read error. This chain uses TRBV7-7 with TRBJ2-5; the match to TRBD1 covers 7 bases. The CDR3 consists of 13 residues. CDR1 is SSHAT and CDR2 is FNYEAQ in the germline V gene (reference sequence). CDR3 region: CASSRGQQETQYF. In DNA form, the CDR3 reads TGTGCTAGCAGCCGGGGACAGCAAGAGACCCAGTACTTC. Variable domain in full (rest from reference TRBV7-7 and TRBJ2-5): GAGVSQSPRYKVTKRGQDVTLRCDPISSHATLYWYQQALGQGPEFLTYFNYEAQPDKSGLPSDRFSAERPEGSISTLTIQRTEQRDSAMYRCASSRGQQETQYFGPGTRLLVL.

This sequence joins TRBV5-4 and TRBJ1-6; D remains ambiguous. This CDR3 spans 14 amino acids. CDR1 is SGHNT and CDR2 is YYREEE in the germline V gene (reference sequence). Trimming removed 4 bases from V and 10 bases from J, with 15 bases in between. Here the CDR3 DNA reads TGTGCCAGCAGCAAAAGGGAATTTGGGTCACCCCTCCACTTT. Translated: CASSKREFGSPLHF.

CDR3 amino acids: CASSAFGQVAQPQHF. The CDR3 DNA reads as TGTGCCAGCAGTGCCTTCGGACAGGTGGCTCAGCCCCAGCATTTT. The chain is built from TRBV6-1 and TRBJ1-5; 7 nucleotides agree with TRBD1. Trimming at V came to 4 bases and at J to 6 bases, leaving 9 bases not matched to a gene. This CDR3 is 15 amino acids long. Per germline, CDR1 MNHNS and CDR2 SASEGT.